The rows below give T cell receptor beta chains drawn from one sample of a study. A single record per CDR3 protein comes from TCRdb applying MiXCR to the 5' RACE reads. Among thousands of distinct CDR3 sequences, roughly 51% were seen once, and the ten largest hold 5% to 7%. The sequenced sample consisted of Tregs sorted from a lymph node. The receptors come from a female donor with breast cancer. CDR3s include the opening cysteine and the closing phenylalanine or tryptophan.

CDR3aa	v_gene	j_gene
CASSEGYGPYGYTF	TRBV6-1	TRBJ1-2
CAITGVPGITGELFF	TRBV5-4	TRBJ2-2
CASSPGQGVLKTQYF	TRBV7-3	TRBJ2-5
CAIKEQGDTEAFF	TRBV10-3	TRBJ1-1
CASGRDSQETQYF	TRBV6-2/TRBV6-3	TRBJ2-5
CASSVSGIEGNEQFF	TRBV9	TRBJ2-1
CASSYSGLAGGQFNNEQFF	TRBV6-5	TRBJ2-1
CASSSDGGNEQFF	TRBV7-8	TRBJ2-1
CASSRQGTQREAFF	TRBV4-3	TRBJ1-1
CSASTSGSYNEQFF	TRBV20-1	TRBJ2-1
CSAGRSYDEQFF	TRBV20-1	TRBJ2-1
CSASPTSGQQETQYF	TRBV20-1	TRBJ2-5
CASSSETPSYEQYF	TRBV5-1	TRBJ2-7
CASSEAATGFYEQYF	TRBV6-1	TRBJ2-7
CSVEDEGGGKVHNEQFF	TRBV29-1	TRBJ2-1
CASSRGLAGYQETQYF	TRBV11-2	TRBJ2-5
CASSPFNSISADTQYF	TRBV18	TRBJ2-3